The clone carrying this TCR beta chain turned up a few times. As yet, its antigen is unknown. This record belongs to a study of T cells after yellow fever vaccination. About the research overall: When fractions had low cell numbers, they were prepared with SMART-Seq v4 Ultra Low Input. Study observations and caveats: The booster saw the reappearance of most primary-vaccination clones (around 96% CD4, around 90% CD8). Contamination of FACS-sorted repertoires by abundant clonotypes from the bulk population could occur.

Unmatched junction bases numbered 5, after V lost 0 bases and J lost 2 bases. The CDR3 spans 18 residues. Looked up from germline, CDR1 is LGHNA and CDR2 is YSLEER. MiXCR was run by TCRdb on the 5' RACE reads, yielding one entry per CDR3 protein. The table has 300,000 to 450,000 distinct CDR3 sequences, approximately 6% seen once. This specimen consisted of PBMCs, obtained 5 days after the yellow fever booster vaccination. The chain joins TRBV4-3 to TRBJ2-2, with 11 nucleotides matching TRBD2. The clonotype was recovered from a young man who received the YFV17D yellow fever vaccine. The CDR3 bases are TGCGCCAGCAGCCAAGACCGAGGGACTAGCGGTAACACCGGGGAGCTGTTTTTT. It yields the protein CASSQDRGTSGNTGELFF.